The 5 T cell receptor beta chains below come from one sample, sequenced in a study of technical replicates of blood from four donors. Only in-frame clones appear in the TCRdb table, and some are missing; sequencing was by immunoSEQ multiplex PCR. The sample lists 100,000 or so clones, about 95% seen once, with roughly 0.33% in the top ten. The sequencing sample was made of T cells isolated from PBMCs. Receptors were obtained from a human donor in good health.

V gene TRBV9 combines with J gene TRBJ2-7; D is perhaps TRBD2 (6 bases). Germline CDR1 is SGDLS and CDR2 is YYNGEE. The CDR3 loop spans 14 amino acids. V was shortened by 3 bases and J by 7 bases, with 17 bases between the two germline ends. The CDR3 loop reads CASSDSGTREEQYF. CDR3 in DNA: TGTGCCAGCAGCGACAGCGGAACCCGGGAGGAGCAGTACTTC.

The genes are TRBV19 and TRBJ2-1, with D possibly being TRBD2 (5 bases). V was clipped by 1 base and J by 8 bases, with 12 bases between them. CDR1 and CDR2 from the germline V gene are LNHDA and SQIVND (reference sequence). This CDR3 has 14 residues. The CDR3 loop reads CASSIARTSDEQFF. The CDR3 DNA reads TGTGCCAGTAGTATAGCCCGGACTTCAGATGAGCAGTTCTTC.

This clone was observed a single time. J is TRBJ2-2 and V is TRBV4-1, with a tentative D call TRBD1 (5 bases). The CDR3 runs to 16 residues. V was clipped by 0 bases and J by 2 bases, with 10 bases between them. The germline CDR1 and CDR2 sequences are MGHRA and YSYEKL. The CDR3 DNA sequence: TGCGCCAGCAGCCAAGAGACAGCGACTAACACCGGGGAGCTGTTTTTT. It yields the protein CASSQETATNTGELFF.

The chain carries TRBV19 and TRBJ2-7, with TRBD2 identical over 7 bases. V trimming: 4 bases; J trimming: 2 bases; junction bases outside the gene matches: 2. Germline V gene sequence: CDR1 LNHDA, CDR2 SQIVND (reference sequence). The CDR3 consists of 13 residues. CDR3: CASSKSGAYEQYF. Written as DNA, the CDR3 is TGTGCCAGTAGTAAGAGCGGGGCCTACGAGCAGTACTTC.

The chain couples TRBV28 to TRBJ2-1; tentative D call: TRBD2 (5 bases). CDR3 size: 13 residues. V was cut by 6 bases and J by 0 bases, with 6 bases left in between. Looked up from germline, CDR1 is MDHEN and CDR2 is SYDVKM. CDR3 loop: CASRSGSYNEQFF. The CDR3 region has the DNA TGTGCCAGCAGGAGCGGCTCCTACAATGAGCAGTTCTTC.